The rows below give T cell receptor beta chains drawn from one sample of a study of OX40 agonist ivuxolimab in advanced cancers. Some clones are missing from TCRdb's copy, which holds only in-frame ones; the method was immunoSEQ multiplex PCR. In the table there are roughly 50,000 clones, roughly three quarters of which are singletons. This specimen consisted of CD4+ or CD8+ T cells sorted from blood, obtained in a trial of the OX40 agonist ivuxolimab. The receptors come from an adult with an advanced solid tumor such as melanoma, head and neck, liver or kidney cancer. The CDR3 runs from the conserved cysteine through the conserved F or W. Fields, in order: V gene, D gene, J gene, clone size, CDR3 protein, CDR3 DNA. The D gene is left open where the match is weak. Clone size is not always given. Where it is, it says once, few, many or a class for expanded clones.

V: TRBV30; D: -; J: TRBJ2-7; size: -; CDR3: CAWSPQYEQYF; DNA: TGTGCCTGGAGTCCGCAATACGAGCAGTACTTC
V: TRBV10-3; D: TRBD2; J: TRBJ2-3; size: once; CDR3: CAITPGTSGTDTQYF; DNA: TGTGCCATCACACCTGGGACTAGCGGCACAGATACGCAGTATTTT
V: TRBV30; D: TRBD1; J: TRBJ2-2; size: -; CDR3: CAWRGTGVETGELFF; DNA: TGTGCCTGGAGAGGAACAGGGGTTGAGACCGGGGAGCTGTTTTTT
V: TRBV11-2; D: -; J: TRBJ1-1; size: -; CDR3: CASSFGGNTEAFF; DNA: TGTGCCAGCAGCTTCGGAGGAAACACTGAAGCTTTCTTT
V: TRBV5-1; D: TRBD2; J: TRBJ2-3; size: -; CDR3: CASSAGTSGRTDTQYF; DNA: TGCGCCAGCAGCGCAGGGACTAGCGGGCGTACAGATACGCAGTATTTT
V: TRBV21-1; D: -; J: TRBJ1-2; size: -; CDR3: CASSSGGILQGMGYGYTF; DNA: TGTGCCAGCAGCAGTGGGGGTATTTTACAGGGGATGGGCTATGGCTACACCTTC
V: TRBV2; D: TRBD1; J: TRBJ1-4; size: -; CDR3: CASSVTGGSPNEKLFF; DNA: TGTGCCAGCAGTGTGACAGGGGGCAGCCCTAATGAAAAACTGTTTTTT
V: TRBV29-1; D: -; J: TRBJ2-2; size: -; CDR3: CSAGAGRNTGELFF; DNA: TGCAGCGCTGGGGCCGGGCGGAACACCGGGGAGCTGTTTTTT
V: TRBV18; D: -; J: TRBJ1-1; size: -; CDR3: CASSPHQLGGNTEAFF; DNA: TGTGCCAGCTCACCACATCAACTTGGAGGAAACACTGAAGCTTTCTTT
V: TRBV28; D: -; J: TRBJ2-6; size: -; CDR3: CASNTLSGANVLTF; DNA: TGTGCCAGCAACACCCTCTCTGGGGCCAACGTCCTGACTTTC
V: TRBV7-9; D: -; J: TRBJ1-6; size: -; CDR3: CASSAGTANNSPLHF; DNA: TGTGCCAGCAGCGCCGGGACGGCAAACAATTCACCCCTCCACTTT
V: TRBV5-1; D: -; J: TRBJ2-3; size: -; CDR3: CASSLDQTTDTQYF; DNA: TGCGCCAGCAGCTTGGACCAAACCACAGATACGCAGTATTTT
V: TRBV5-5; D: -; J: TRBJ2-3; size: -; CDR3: CASSLARTDTQYF; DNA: TGTGCCAGCAGCTTGGCTCGCACAGATACGCAGTATTTT
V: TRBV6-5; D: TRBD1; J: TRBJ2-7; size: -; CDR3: CASSYLDRGYEQYF; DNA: TGTGCCAGCAGTTACCTGGACAGGGGCTACGAGCAGTACTTC
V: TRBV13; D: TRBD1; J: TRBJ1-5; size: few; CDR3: CASSLGTGEPQPQHF; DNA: TGTGCCAGCAGCTTAGGGACAGGGGAACCTCAGCCCCAGCATTTT
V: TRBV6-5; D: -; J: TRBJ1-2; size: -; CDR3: CASSLQGTEGYTF; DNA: TGTGCCAGCAGTCTACAGGGAACGGAAGGCTACACCTTC
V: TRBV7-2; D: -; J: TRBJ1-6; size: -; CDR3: CASSLSLLANNSPLHF; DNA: TGTGCCAGCAGCTTATCTCTGTTAGCGAATAATTCACCCCTCCACTTT
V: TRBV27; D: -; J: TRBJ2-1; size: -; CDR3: CASSFSPGTDEQFF; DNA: TGTGCCAGCAGTTTTTCCCCTGGTACCGATGAGCAGTTCTTC
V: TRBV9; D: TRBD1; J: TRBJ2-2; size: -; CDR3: CASSVRTGNTGELFF; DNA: TGTGCCAGCAGCGTCAGGACAGGGAACACCGGGGAGCTGTTTTTT
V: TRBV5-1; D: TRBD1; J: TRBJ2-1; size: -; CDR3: CASSVGQGGHNEQFF; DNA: TGCGCCAGCAGCGTGGGACAGGGGGGCCACAATGAGCAGTTCTTC
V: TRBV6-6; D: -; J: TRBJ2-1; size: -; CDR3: CASSYAGNYNEQFF; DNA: TGTGCCAGCAGTTACGCGGGAAACTACAATGAGCAGTTCTTC
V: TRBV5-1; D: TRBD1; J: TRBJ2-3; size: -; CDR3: CASSLWRTGGDTQYF; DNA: TGCGCCAGCAGCTTGTGGCGGACAGGGGGGGATACGCAGTATTTT
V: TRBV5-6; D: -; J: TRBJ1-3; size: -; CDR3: CASRLRFSGNTIYF; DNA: TGTGCCAGCCGACTTCGATTCTCTGGAAACACCATATATTTT
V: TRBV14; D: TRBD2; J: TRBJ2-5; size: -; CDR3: CASSQGVTSAQETQYF; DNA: TGTGCCAGCAGCCAAGGAGTAACTAGCGCCCAAGAGACCCAGTACTTC
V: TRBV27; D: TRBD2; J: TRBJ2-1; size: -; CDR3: CASSSRLAGGNYNEQFF; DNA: TGTGCCAGCAGTTCGAGACTAGCGGGAGGGAATTACAATGAGCAGTTCTTC
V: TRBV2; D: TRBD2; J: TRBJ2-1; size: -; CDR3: CATLGLAGYNEQFF; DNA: TGTGCCACCCTTGGACTAGCGGGATACAATGAGCAGTTCTTC
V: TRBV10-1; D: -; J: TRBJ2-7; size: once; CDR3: CASSEDRNSYEQYF; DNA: TGCGCCAGCAGTGAGGACAGGAACTCCTACGAGCAGTACTTC
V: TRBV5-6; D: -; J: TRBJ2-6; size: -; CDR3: CASRWGVDSGANVLTF; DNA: TGTGCCAGCAGATGGGGCGTAGACTCTGGGGCCAACGTCCTGACTTTC
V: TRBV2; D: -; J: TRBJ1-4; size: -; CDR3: CASRASAGPSRFTTNEKLFF; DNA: TGTGCCAGCCGGGCTTCGGCGGGTCCATCTCGATTTACAACTAATGAAAAACTGTTTTTT
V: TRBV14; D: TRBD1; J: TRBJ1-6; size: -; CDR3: CASSRDSTYNSPLHF; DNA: TGTGCCAGCAGCCGGGACAGCACCTATAATTCACCCCTCCACTTT
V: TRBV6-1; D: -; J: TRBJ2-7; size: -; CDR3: CATTRDPGSYEQYF; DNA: TGTGCCACGACGCGGGACCCCGGCTCCTACGAGCAGTACTTC
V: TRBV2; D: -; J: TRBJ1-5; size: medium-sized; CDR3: CASSTTGGFSSNQPQHF; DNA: TGTGCCAGCAGTACTACCGGGGGGTTTAGTAGCAATCAGCCCCAGCATTTT
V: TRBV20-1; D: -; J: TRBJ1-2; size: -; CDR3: CSVGRYGYTF; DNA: TGCAGTGTGGGCAGATATGGCTACACCTTC
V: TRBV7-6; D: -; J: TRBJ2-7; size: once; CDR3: CASSQEIFSYEQYF; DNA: TGTGCCAGCAGCCAGGAAATTTTCTCCTACGAGCAGTACTTC
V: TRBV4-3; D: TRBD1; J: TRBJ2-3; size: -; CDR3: CASSQETGLSTDTQYF; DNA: TGCGCCAGCAGCCAAGAGACAGGGCTTAGCACAGATACGCAGTATTTT
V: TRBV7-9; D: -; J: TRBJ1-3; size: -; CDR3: CASSLGQGFAYTIYF; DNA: TGTGCCAGCAGCTTAGGTCAGGGTTTCGCGTACACCATATATTTT
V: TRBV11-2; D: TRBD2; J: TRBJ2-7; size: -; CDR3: CASSFSSGSYEQYF; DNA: TGTGCCAGCAGCTTCTCTAGCGGGAGTTACGAGCAGTACTTC
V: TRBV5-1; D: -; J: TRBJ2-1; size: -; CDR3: CASSLAGTYNEQFF; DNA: TGCGCCAGCAGCTTAGCGGGTACCTACAATGAGCAGTTCTTC